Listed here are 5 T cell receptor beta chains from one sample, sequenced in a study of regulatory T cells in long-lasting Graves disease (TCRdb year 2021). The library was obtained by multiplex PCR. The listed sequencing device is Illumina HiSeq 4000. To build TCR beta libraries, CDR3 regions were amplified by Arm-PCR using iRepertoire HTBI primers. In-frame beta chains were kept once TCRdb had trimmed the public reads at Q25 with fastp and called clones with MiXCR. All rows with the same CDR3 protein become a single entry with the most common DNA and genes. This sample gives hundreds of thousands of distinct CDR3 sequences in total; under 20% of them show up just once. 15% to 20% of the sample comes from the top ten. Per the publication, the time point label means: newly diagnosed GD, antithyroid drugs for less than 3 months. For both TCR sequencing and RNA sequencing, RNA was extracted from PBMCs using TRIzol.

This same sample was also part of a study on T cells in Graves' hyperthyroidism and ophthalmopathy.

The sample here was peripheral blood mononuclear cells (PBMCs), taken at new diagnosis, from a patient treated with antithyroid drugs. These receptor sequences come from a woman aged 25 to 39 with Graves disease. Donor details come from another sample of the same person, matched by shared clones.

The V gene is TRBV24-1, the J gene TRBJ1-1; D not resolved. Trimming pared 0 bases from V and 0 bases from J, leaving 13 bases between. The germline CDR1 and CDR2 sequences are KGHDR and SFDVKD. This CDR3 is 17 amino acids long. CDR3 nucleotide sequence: TGTGCCACCAGTGATTTGCCCCGGACGGATATGAACACTGAAGCTTTCTTT. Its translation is CATSDLPRTDMNTEAFF.

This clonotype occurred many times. The CDR3 region has the DNA TGTGCCAGCAGCTTAGTGGGCTGGGGGGTTGAGAATTCACCCCTCCACTTT. This encodes CASSLVGWGVENSPLHF. The chain joins TRBV7-2 to TRBJ1-6; D is possibly TRBD1 (5 bases). Between the trimmed V and J ends, which lost 1 base and 7 bases, there was a span of 17 bases. Germline CDR1 SGHTA, CDR2 FQGNSA. This CDR3 region has 17 residues.

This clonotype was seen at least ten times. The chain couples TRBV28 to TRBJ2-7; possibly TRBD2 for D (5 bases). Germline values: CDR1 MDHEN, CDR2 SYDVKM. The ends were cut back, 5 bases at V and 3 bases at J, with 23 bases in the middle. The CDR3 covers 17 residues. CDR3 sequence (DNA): TGTGCCAGCAGTAGTCTCGCCCCCCTTAGCGAGATCTACGAGCAGTACTTC. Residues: CASSSLAPLSEIYEQYF.

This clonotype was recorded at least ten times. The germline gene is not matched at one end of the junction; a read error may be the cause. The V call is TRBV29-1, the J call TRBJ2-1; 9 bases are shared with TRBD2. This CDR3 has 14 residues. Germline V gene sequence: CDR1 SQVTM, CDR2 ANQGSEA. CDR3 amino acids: CSAARAGGYSEQFF. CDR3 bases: TGCAGCGCTGCTCGGGCGGGAGGGTACAGTGAGCAGTTCTTC.

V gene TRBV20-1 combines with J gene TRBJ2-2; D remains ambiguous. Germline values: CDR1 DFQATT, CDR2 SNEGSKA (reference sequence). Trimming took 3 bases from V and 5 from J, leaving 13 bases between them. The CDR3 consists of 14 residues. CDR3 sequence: CSARGPDGTGELFF. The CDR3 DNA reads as TGCAGTGCTAGGGGCCCAGATGGGACCGGGGAGCTGTTTTTT.